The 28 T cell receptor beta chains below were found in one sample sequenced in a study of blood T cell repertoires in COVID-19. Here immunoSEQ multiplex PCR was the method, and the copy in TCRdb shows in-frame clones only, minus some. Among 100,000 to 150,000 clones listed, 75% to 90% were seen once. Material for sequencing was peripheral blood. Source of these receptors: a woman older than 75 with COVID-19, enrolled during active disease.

For the CDR3, the DNA is TGTGCCAGCAGTTTAATCGGGTTACTCAGCTACGAGCAGTACTTC. Residues: CASSLIGLLSYEQYF. The J gene is TRBJ2-7, the V gene TRBV28; D is unclear. This CDR3 is 15 amino acids long. Trimming removed 2 bases from V and 3 bases from J, with 14 bases in between. The germline V gene has CDR1 MDHEN and CDR2 SYDVKM. Complete variable domain (other parts from reference TRBV28 and TRBJ2-7): DVKVTQSSRYLVKRTGEKVFLECVQDMDHENMFWYRQDPGLGLRLIYFSYDVKMKEKGDIPEGYSVSREKKERFSLILESASTNQTSMYLCASSLIGLLSYEQYFGPGTRLTVT.

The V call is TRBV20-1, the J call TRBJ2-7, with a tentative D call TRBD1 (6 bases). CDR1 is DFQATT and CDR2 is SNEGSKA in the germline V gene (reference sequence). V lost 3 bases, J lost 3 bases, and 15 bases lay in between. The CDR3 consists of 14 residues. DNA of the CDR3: TGCAGTGCTAGTGGGACAACGAGAAGCTACGAGCAGTACTTC. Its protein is CSASGTTRSYEQYF.

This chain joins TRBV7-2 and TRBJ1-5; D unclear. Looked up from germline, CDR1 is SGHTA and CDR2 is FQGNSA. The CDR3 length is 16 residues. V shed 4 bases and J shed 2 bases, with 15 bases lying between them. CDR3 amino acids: CASSYSDTRGNQPQHF. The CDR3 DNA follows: TGTGCCAGCAGCTACTCAGATACACGGGGCAATCAGCCCCAGCATTTT.

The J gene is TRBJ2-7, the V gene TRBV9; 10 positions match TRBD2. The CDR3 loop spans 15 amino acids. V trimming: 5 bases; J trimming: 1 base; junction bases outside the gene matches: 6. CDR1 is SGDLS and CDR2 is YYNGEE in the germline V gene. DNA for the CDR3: TGTGCCAGCAGTACCGGGACTAGCGCATCCTACGAGCAGTACTTC. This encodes CASSTGTSASYEQYF.

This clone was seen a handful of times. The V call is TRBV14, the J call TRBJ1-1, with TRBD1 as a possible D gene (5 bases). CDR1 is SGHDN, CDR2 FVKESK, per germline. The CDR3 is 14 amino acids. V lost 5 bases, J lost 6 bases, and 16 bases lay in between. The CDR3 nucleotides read TGTGCCAGCAGCGCCAACCGACAGTACCCTGAAGCTTTCTTT. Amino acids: CASSANRQYPEAFF. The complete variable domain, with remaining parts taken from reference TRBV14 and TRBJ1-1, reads EAGVTQFPSHSVIEKGQTVTLRCDPISGHDNLYWYRRVMGKEIKFLLHFVKESKQDESGMPNNRFLAERTGGTYSTLKVQPAELEDSGVYFCASSANRQYPEAFFGQGTRLTVV.

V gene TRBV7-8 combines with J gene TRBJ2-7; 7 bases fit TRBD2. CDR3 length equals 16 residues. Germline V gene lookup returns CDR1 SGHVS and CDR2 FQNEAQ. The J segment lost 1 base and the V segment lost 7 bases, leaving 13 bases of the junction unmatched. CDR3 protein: CASIQDGGTGSYEQYF. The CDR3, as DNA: TGTGCCAGCATCCAAGACGGGGGGACTGGTTCCTACGAGCAGTACTTC.

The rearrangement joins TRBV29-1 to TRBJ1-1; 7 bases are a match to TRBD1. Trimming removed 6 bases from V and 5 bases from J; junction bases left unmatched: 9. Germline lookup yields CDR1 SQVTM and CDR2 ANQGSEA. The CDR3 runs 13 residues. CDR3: CSVERGQRTEAFF. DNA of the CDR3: TGCAGCGTGGAAAGGGGGCAGAGGACTGAAGCTTTCTTT.

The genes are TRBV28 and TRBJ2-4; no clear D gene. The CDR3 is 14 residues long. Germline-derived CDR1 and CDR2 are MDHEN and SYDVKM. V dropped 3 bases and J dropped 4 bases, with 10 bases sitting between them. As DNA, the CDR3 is TGTGCCAGCAGTTTCGAATTAGTAAAAAACATTCAGTACTTC. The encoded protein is CASSFELVKNIQYF.

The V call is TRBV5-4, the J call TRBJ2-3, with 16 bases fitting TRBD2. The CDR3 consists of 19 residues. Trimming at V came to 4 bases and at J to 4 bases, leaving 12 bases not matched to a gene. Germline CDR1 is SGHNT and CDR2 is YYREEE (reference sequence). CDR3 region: CASSAPGLAGGQLSDTQYF. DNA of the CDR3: TGTGCCAGCAGCGCGCCGGGACTAGCGGGAGGGCAGTTGTCAGATACGCAGTATTTT.

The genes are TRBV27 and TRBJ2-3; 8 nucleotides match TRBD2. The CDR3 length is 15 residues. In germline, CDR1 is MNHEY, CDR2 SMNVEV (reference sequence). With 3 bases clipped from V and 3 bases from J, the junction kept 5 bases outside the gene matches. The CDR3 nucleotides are TGTGCCAGCAGTTTTGGACTAGCAGGAACAGATACGCAGTATTTT. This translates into CASSFGLAGTDTQYF.

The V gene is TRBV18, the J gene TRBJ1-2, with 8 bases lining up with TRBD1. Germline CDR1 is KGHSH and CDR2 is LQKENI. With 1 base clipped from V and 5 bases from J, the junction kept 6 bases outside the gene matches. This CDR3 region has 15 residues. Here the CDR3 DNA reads TGTGCCAGCTCACCACTGGGACAGGAGGGGTATGGCTACACCTTC. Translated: CASSPLGQEGYGYTF.

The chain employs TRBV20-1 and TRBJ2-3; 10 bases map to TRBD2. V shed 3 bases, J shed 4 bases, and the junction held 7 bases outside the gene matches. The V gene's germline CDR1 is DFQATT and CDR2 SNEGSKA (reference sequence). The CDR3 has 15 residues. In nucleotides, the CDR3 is TGCAGTGCTAGTGAGGCTAGCGGGAGCTCAGATACGCAGTATTTT. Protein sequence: CSASEASGSSDTQYF.

CDR3 in amino acids: CASSLGIQGVGFF. CDR3 nucleotides: TGTGCCAGCAGCTTAGGGATACAGGGAGTGGGGTTCTTC. The chain links TRBV7-9 to TRBJ2-1, with D possibly matching TRBD1 (6 bases). V lost 1 base and J lost 15, with 16 bases in between. Germline loops: CDR1 SEHNR, CDR2 FQNEAQ (reference sequence). The CDR3 totals 13 residues.

The CDR3 DNA is TGTGCCAGCAGTTTATCTCCCCCCGGACTTGGGGCCAACGTCCTGACTTTC. It specifies CASSLSPPGLGANVLTF. This chain connects TRBV27 to TRBJ2-6, with a tentative D call TRBD2 (5 bases). The CDR3 is 17 residues long. CDR1 is MNHEY, CDR2 SMNVEV, per germline (reference sequence). V was pared by 0 bases and J by 3 bases, with 12 bases between.

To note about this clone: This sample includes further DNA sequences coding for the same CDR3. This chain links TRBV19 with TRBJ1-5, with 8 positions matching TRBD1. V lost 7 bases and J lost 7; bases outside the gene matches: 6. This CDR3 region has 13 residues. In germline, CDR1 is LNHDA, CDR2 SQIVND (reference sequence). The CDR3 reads CASTGQGGQPQHF. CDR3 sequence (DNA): TGTGCCAGTACCGGACAGGGCGGCCAGCCCCAGCATTTT.

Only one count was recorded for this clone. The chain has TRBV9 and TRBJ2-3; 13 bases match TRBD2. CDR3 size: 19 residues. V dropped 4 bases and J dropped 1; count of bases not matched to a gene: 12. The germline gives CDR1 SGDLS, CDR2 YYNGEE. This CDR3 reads CASSSTRTSGSWGTDTQYF. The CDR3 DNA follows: TGTGCCAGCAGCTCAACCCGGACTAGCGGGAGTTGGGGCACAGATACGCAGTATTTT. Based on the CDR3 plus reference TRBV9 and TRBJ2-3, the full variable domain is DSGVTQTPKHLITATGQRVTLRCSPRSGDLSVYWYQQSLDQGLQFLIQYYNGEERAKGNILERFSAQQFPDLHSELNLSSLELGDSALYFCASSSTRTSGSWGTDTQYFGPGTRLTVL.

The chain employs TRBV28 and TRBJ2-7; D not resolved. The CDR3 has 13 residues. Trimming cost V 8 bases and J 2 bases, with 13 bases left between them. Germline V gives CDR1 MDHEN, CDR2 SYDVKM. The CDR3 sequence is CASLGRVTYEQYF. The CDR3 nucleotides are TGTGCCAGCCTTGGTCGGGTTACCTACGAGCAGTACTTC. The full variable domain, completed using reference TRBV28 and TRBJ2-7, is DVKVTQSSRYLVKRTGEKVFLECVQDMDHENMFWYRQDPGLGLRLIYFSYDVKMKEKGDIPEGYSVSREKKERFSLILESASTNQTSMYLCASLGRVTYEQYFGPGTRLTVT.

The CDR3 protein is CASSLTGEQYF. CDR3 DNA sequence: TGTGCCAGCAGCCTCACGGGGGAGCAGTACTTC. The rearrangement links TRBV12-3 or TRBV12-4 to TRBJ2-7; TRBD2 might be the D (5 bases). This CDR3 is 11 amino acids long. V was shortened by 6 bases and J by 7 bases, with 10 bases between the two germline ends.

CDR3 in amino acids: CAISESAGANTGELFF. CDR3 bases: TGTGCCATCAGTGAGTCGGCCGGGGCGAACACCGGGGAGCTGTTTTTT. The chain has TRBV10-3 and TRBJ2-2; TRBD2 might be the D (5 bases). Germline CDR1 reads ENHRY; CDR2 reads SYGVKD. This CDR3 is built from 16 residues. Trimming cost V 0 bases and J 0 bases, with 8 bases left between them.

This CDR3 is CAAGSGGYGYTF. The CDR3 DNA follows: TGTGCCGCCGGATCGGGGGGTTATGGCTACACCTTC. V usage is TRBV19 and J usage is TRBJ1-2; D may be TRBD1 (5 bases). Germline lookup yields CDR1 LNHDA and CDR2 SQIVND (reference sequence). The CDR3 spans 12 residues. Trimming took 11 bases from V and 5 from J, leaving 15 bases between them.

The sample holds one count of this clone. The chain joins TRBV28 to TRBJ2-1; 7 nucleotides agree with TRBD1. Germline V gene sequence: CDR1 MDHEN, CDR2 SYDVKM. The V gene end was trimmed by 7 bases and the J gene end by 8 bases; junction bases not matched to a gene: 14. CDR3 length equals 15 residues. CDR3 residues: CASTRETGPRDEQFF. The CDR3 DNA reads TGTGCCAGCACTAGAGAGACAGGGCCCAGGGATGAGCAGTTCTTC.

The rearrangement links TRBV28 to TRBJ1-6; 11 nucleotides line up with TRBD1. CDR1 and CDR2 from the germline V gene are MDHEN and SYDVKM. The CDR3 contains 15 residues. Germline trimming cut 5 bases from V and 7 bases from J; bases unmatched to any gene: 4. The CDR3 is CASSPGQGANSPLHF. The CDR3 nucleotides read TGTGCCAGCAGTCCCGGACAGGGGGCCAATTCACCCCTCCACTTT. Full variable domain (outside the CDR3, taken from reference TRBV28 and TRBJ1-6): DVKVTQSSRYLVKRTGEKVFLECVQDMDHENMFWYRQDPGLGLRLIYFSYDVKMKEKGDIPEGYSVSREKKERFSLILESASTNQTSMYLCASSPGQGANSPLHFGNGTRLTVT.

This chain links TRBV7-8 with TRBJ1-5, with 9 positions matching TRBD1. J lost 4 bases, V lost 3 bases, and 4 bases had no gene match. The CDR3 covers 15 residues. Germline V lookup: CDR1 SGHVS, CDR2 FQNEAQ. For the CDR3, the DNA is TGTGCCAGCAGCTTTACGGGACAGGGTAATCAGCCCCAGCATTTT. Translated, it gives CASSFTGQGNQPQHF.

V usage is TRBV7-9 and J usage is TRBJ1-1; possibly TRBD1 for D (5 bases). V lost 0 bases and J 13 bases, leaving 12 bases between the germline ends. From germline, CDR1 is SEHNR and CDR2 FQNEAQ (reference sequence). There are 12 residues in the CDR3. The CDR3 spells CASSLAGGLVFF. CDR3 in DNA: TGTGCCAGCAGCTTAGCGGGGGGGTTGGTTTTCTTT.

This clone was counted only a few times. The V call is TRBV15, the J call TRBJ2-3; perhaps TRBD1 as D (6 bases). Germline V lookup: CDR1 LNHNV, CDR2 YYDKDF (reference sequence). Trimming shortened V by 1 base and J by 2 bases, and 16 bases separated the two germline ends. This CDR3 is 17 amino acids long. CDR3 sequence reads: CATSRGTGTIVTDTQYF. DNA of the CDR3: TGTGCCACCAGCAGAGGCACCGGGACAATCGTCACAGATACGCAGTATTTT.

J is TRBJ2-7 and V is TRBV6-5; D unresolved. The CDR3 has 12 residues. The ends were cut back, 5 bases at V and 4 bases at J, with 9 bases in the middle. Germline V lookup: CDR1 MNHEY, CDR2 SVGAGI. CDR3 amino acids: CASSPGRYEQYF. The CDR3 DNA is TGTGCCAGCAGTCCTGGCCGTTACGAGCAGTACTTC.

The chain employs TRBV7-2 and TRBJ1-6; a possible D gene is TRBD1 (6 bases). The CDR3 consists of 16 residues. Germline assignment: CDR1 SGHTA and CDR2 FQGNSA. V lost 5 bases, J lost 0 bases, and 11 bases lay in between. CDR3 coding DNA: TGTGCCAGCAGCAAAACAGGGAACTCCTATAATTCACCCCTCCACTTT. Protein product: CASSKTGNSYNSPLHF.

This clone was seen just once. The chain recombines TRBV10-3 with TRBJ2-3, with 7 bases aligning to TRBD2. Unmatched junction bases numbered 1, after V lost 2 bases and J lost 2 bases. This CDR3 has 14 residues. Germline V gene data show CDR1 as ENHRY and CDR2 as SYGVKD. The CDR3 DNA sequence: TGTGCCATCAGTGAGGGGGGGGACACAGATACGCAGTATTTT. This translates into CAISEGGDTDTQYF.